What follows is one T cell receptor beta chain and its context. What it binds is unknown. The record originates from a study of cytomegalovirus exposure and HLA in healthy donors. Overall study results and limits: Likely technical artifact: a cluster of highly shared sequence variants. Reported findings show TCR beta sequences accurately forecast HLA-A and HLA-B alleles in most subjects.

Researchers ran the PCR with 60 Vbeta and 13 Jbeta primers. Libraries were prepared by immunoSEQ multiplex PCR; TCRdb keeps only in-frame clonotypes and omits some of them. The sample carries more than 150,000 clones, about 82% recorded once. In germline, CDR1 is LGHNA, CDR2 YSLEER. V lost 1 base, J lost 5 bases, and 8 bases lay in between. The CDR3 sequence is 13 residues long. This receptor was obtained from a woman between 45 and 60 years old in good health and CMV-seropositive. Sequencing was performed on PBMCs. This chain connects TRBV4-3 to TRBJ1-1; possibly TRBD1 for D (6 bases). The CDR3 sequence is CASSQGGQTEAFF. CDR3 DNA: TGCGCCAGCAGCCAAGGGGGGCAGACTGAAGCTTTCTTT.